This entry is about one T cell receptor beta chain. Its antigen remains unknown. There were TCR beta CDR3 regions amplified from RNA transcripts. Researchers ran a first-round RT-PCR on the TCR CDR3 using the HTBI primer set. TCRdb processed the multiplex PCR reads anew with MiXCR; each CDR3 protein has one entry. This sample yields around 430,000 distinct CDR3 sequences, of which under 15% are seen a single time; around a third belongs to the top ten. This sample is drawn from a study of T cells in Graves' hyperthyroidism and ophthalmopathy. Study at large: Before treatment of any kind, peripheral blood was taken at initial diagnosis. Broader study findings: With a median lead of approximately six months before onset, the model predicted ophthalmopathy. Researchers report that a 13 V-J model separated ophthalmopathy from stable hyperthyroidism.

No ophthalmopathy progression within 18 months constituted stable Graves' hyperthyroidism. Looked up from germline, CDR1 is SEHNR and CDR2 is FQNEAQ (reference sequence). This CDR3 spans 13 amino acids. The germline V and J ends were trimmed by 1 base and 7 bases, with 7 bases remaining between them. Sequences were obtained from blood. The rearrangement joins TRBV7-9 to TRBJ2-2; D not certain. The clonotype originates from a woman aged 30 to 39 with Graves' hyperthyroidism. The CDR3 loop reads CASSLVGYGELFF. The DNA of the CDR3 is TGTGCCAGCAGCTTAGTTGGCTACGGGGAGCTGTTTTTT.